This T cell receptor beta chain originates from a study of cytomegalovirus exposure and HLA in healthy donors. This clone has a handful of counts. Its antigen remains unidentified. Findings of the study overall: In vitro data verified three CMV-associated chains as specific for CMV antigens.

PCR primers comprised 60 Vbeta and 13 Jbeta primers. Generated by immunoSEQ multiplex PCR, the TCRdb table keeps only in-frame clones and is missing some. This repertoire shows around 130,000 clones, 80% to 85% found once; its top ten account for 2.2%. Healthy donors of bone marrow made up the group. Sequenced sample: PBMCs. This TCR was recovered from a woman aged 40 to 49 in good health and CMV-seronegative.

The CDR3 region has the DNA TGCGCCAGCAGTCTCGACAGAATCAATCAGCCCCAGCATTTT. Translated: CASSLDRINQPQHF. V and J are TRBV4-1 and TRBJ1-5; possibly TRBD1 for D (5 bases). V was clipped by 6 bases and J by 3 bases, with 12 bases between them. In germline, CDR1 is MGHRA, CDR2 YSYEKL. CDR3 length equals 14 residues.